This TCR beta chain comes out of a study of response to subunit inactivated influenza vaccine. Study results and caveats: The authors proposed limited new T cell recruitment per seasonal influenza vaccination.

Germline values: CDR1 MNHEY, CDR2 SVGAGI. This CDR3 contains 17 residues. With 3 bases removed from V and 3 bases from J, the gap between germline ends came to 21 bases. As regards this clonotype: Its antigen is as yet unknown.

TCRdb fed the RT-PCR reads into MiXCR, producing one record per CDR3 protein. The top ten hold roughly a tenth of the sample, which has over 650,000 distinct CDR3 sequences, roughly 18% seen once. The chain links TRBV6-5 to TRBJ2-7; D is uncertain. This clonotype originated in a man aged 45-65 years who received an inactivated influenza vaccine. The starting material was PBMCs from blood, obtained about 5 days after vaccination. The CDR3 loop reads CASSYSVPGLRHYEQYF. DNA of the CDR3: TGTGCCAGCAGTTATTCCGTACCGGGTCTCAGGCACTACGAGCAGTACTTC.